This T cell receptor beta chain was observed in a study of blood T cell repertoires in COVID-19. As for the study in general: Italy, Spain and the United States were the sources of the convalescent and acute COVID-19 samples. In each case, the material was cDNA or gDNA derived from T cells, B-cell-depleted T cells, or PBMCs.

Germline V gene sequence: CDR1 MDHEN, CDR2 SYDVKM. The V end lost 2 bases, the J end lost 3 bases, and 4 bases lay between the germline ends. The CDR3 length is 12 residues. As processed by the authors: Estimation of nucleated cell counts relied on the amplification of reference gene primers. Sequencing was performed with immunoSEQ multiplex PCR; in TCRdb, only in-frame clones are kept and a portion is missing. V, J and clone size reflect that table, while D and trimming were determined from the DNA. The profile shows around 310,000 clones, over 75% of them singletons. This TCR derives from a woman aged 60-75 years with acute or convalescent COVID-19. The genes are TRBV28 and TRBJ1-2; D gene ambiguous. Sequencing was performed on peripheral blood. The CDR3 reads CASSLEDYGYTF. The CDR3 nucleotides read TGTGCCAGCAGTTTAGAGGACTATGGCTACACCTTC.